The clone carrying this T cell receptor beta chain has ten or more counts. TCRdb reprocessed the reads with MiXCR, giving one entry per CDR3 protein. The data hold under 150,000 distinct CDR3 sequences, with roughly 8.2% observed a single time. The CDR3 consists of 12 residues. V was cut by 0 bases and J by 9 bases, with 9 bases left in between. Germline loops: CDR1 DFQATT, CDR2 SNEGSKA (reference sequence). This sample is drawn from a study of T cell repertoires in cytomegalovirus infection. This chain uses TRBV20-1 with TRBJ2-1; D is uncertain. Sequencing used PBMCs. The clonotype was recovered from a human donor in good health (CMV status not recorded). Some clones in this sample may be carry-over from other donors' samples. As DNA, the CDR3 is TGCAGTGCTAGAGACGGGCCCGGTGAGCAGTTCTTC. It yields the protein CSARDGPGEQFF.